This section outlines one T cell receptor (beta chain) sequence together with its context. The data were taken from a study of brain T cells in children with intractable seizures. This CDR3 region has 15 residues. Per the germline V gene, CDR1 is LGHDT and CDR2 is YNNKEL (reference sequence). V was trimmed by 4 bases and J by 4 bases, leaving 14 bases between them. Time point meaning: blood from clinic visit 5 months post-surgery; TSC patient then seizure free. Patients received at least one anti-epileptic drug before surgery. Measured with immunoSEQ multiplex PCR; TCRdb has only the in-frame clones, and not every one. The sample has about 340,000 clones, over 90% seen once.

The V gene is TRBV3-1 (or the pseudogene TRBV3-2), the J gene TRBJ1-5, with a possible D match to TRBD1 (5 bases). The input for sequencing was peripheral blood, taken 4 to 5 months after surgery. The origin of this receptor is a boy under two years old with tuberous sclerosis and intractable seizures. CDR3 nucleotide sequence: TGTGCCAGCAGCCCGGGACCGCAAGGTAATCAGCCCCAGCATTTT. Translation: CASSPGPQGNQPQHF.